Presented here are 8 T cell receptor beta chains from one specimen sequenced in a study of regulatory T cells in long-lasting Graves disease (dated by TCRdb to about 2021). Library preparation was by multiplex PCR. Sequencing used an Illumina HiSeq 4000. CDR3 regions were amplified by Arm-PCR with iRepertoire HTBI primers to construct TCR beta libraries. TCRdb itself trimmed the public reads at Q25 with fastp, ran MiXCR and retained productive beta chains. Entries that share a CDR3 protein sequence are merged under the most common genes and DNA. The sample includes about 300,000 distinct CDR3 sequences, with 15% to 20% observed a single time. The ten largest clones capture less than 40% of the sample. The time point label on this specimen signifies: newly diagnosed GD, antithyroid drugs for less than 3 months. For both TCR sequencing and RNA sequencing, RNA was extracted from PBMCs using TRIzol. The sequences come from peripheral blood mononuclear cells (PBMCs), collected at new diagnosis, from a patient treated with antithyroid drugs. These receptors were obtained from a female donor with Graves disease.

Here the CDR3 DNA reads TGTGCCAGCAGCTCCGGGACGGACGAGCAGTACTTC. It codes for CASSSGTDEQYF. This rearrangement joins TRBV28 to TRBJ2-7; D may correspond to TRBD1 or TRBD2 (5 bases each). Germline V gene lookup returns CDR1 MDHEN and CDR2 SYDVKM. CDR3 size: 12 residues. V was pared by 6 bases and J by 5 bases, with 11 bases between. The full variable domain, in which reference TRBV28 and TRBJ2-7 provide the parts outside the CDR3, is DVKVTQSSRYLVKRTGEKVFLECVQDMDHENMFWYRQDPGLGLRLIYFSYDVKMKEKGDIPEGYSVSREKKERFSLILESASTNQTSMYLCASSSGTDEQYFGPGTRLTVT.

The chain recombines TRBV4-1 with TRBJ2-3; D is perhaps TRBD1 or TRBD2 (5 bases each). V shed 0 bases and J shed 1 base, with 11 bases lying between them. The CDR3 has 16 residues. CDR1 is MGHRA and CDR2 is YSYEKL in the germline V gene. CDR3 in amino acids: CASSQERGRGTDTQYF. The CDR3, as DNA: TGCGCCAGCAGCCAAGAAAGGGGACGTGGCACAGATACGCAGTATTTT.

With regard to this clonotype: One junction end does not reproduce the germline sequence, and a read error may be involved. V usage is TRBV2 and J usage is TRBJ2-1; D might be TRBD2 (5 bases). Germline CDR1 reads SNHLY; CDR2 reads FYNNEI. The CDR3 has 13 residues. The CDR3 sequence: CASREGLNNEQFF. The CDR3, as DNA: TGTGCCAGCAGGGAAGGACTGAACAATGAGCAGTTCTTC.

In this sample, this clonotype turned up many times. The chain carries TRBV7-9 and TRBJ1-4, with D unresolved. V gave up 5 bases and J gave up 5 bases, with 12 bases separating them. The CDR3 runs 14 residues. Looked up from germline, CDR1 is SEHNR and CDR2 is FQNEAQ (reference sequence). The CDR3 DNA reads as TGTGCCAGCAGCACTCTAGGAGGAAATGAAAAACTGTTTTTT. Its translation: CASSTLGGNEKLFF.

V is TRBV9 and J is TRBJ2-5; 9 nucleotides align to TRBD1. The CDR3 covers 13 residues. Germline CDR1 reads SGDLS; CDR2 reads YYNGEE. V shed 7 bases, J shed 8 bases, and the junction held 9 bases outside the gene matches. The CDR3 loop is CASGGTGKSTQYF. The DNA for the CDR3 is TGTGCCAGCGGAGGGACAGGGAAGAGTACCCAGTACTTC.

This clonotype was found many times. The chain is built from TRBV11-2 and TRBJ2-3; the D is unclear. Germline V CDR1 and CDR2: SGHAT, FQNNGV. V dropped 2 bases and J dropped 0 bases, with 18 bases sitting between them. This CDR3 contains 18 residues. CDR3 DNA: TGTGCCAGCAGCTTAACGACTTCTGGGCTGGAGAGCACAGATACGCAGTATTTT. This gives the protein CASSLTTSGLESTDTQYF.

This clonotype has ten or more counts. This chain connects TRBV5-1 to TRBJ2-1; 7 nucleotides agree with TRBD2. Germline CDR1 is SGHRS and CDR2 is YFSETQ. The CDR3 has 15 residues. The ends lost 2 bases at V and 7 bases at J; junction bases unmatched: 9. The CDR3 protein is CASSLIPGLFNEQFF. DNA for the CDR3: TGCGCCAGCAGCTTAATACCGGGACTATTTAATGAGCAGTTCTTC.

The sample holds many counts of this clonotype. The V gene is TRBV18, the J gene TRBJ2-7; 9 positions match TRBD1. The CDR3 loop spans 16 amino acids. J was trimmed by 4 bases and V by 3 bases; bases with no gene match: 10. Germline V CDR1 and CDR2: KGHSH, LQKENI. CDR3 sequence (DNA): TGTGCCAGCTCACCCCGGGACAGGGTGGCCTTTTACGAGCAGTACTTC. Protein product: CASSPRDRVAFYEQYF.